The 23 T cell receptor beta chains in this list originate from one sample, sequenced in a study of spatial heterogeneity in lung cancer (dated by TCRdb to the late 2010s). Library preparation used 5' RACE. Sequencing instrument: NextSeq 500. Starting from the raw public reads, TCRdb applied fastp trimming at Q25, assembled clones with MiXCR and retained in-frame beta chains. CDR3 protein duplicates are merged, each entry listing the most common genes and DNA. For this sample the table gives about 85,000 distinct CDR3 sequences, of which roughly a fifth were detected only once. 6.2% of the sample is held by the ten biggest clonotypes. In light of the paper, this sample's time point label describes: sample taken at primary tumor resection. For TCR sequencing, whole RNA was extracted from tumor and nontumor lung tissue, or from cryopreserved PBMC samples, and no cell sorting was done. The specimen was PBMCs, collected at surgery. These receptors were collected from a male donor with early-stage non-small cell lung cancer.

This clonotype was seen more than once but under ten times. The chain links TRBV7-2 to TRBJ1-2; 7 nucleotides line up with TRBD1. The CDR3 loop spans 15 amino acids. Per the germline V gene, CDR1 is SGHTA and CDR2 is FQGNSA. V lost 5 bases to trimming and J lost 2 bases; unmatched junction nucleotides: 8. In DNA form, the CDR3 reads TGTGCCAGCAGCCCGACAGGGACGGAGAACTATGGCTACACCTTC. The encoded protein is CASSPTGTENYGYTF.

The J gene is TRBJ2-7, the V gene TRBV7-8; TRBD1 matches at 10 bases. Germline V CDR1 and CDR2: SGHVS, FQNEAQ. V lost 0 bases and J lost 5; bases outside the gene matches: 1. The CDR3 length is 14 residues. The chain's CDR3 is CASSLAGTGDEQYF. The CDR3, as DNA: TGTGCCAGCAGCTTAGCTGGGACAGGGGACGAGCAGTACTTC.

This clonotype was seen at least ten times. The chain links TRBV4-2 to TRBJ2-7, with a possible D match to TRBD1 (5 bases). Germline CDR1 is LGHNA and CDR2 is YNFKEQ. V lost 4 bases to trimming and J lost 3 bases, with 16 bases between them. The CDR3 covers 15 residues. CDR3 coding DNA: TGTGCCAGCAGCCCTTCACAGGAGATCGACTACGAGCAGTACTTC. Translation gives CASSPSQEIDYEQYF.

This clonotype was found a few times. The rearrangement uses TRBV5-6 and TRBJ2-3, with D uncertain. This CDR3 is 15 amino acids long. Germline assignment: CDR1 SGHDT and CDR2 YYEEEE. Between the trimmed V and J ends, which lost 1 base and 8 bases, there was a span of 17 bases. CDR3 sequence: CASSLYSDLVATQYF. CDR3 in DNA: TGTGCCAGCAGCTTGTATTCAGATTTAGTGGCTACGCAGTATTTT.

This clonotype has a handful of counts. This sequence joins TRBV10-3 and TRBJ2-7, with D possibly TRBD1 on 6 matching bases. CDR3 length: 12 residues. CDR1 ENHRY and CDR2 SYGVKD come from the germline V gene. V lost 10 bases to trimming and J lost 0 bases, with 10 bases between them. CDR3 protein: CATTGSSYEQYF. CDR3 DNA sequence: TGTGCCACCACAGGGTCCTCCTACGAGCAGTACTTC.

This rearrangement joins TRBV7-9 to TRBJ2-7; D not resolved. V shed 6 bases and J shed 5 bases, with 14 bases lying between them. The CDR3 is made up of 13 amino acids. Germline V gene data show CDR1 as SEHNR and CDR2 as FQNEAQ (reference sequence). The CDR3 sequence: CASSPGLRNEQYF. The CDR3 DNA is TGTGCCAGCAGTCCGGGCCTACGTAACGAGCAGTACTTC.

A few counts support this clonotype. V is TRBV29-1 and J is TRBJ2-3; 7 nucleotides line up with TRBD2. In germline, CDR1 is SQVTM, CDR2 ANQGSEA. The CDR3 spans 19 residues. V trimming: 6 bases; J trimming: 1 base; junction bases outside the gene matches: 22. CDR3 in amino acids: CSVANTGGGHKYRTDTQYF. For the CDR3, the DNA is TGCAGCGTCGCCAACACCGGCGGGGGTCACAAATATCGCACAGATACGCAGTATTTT.

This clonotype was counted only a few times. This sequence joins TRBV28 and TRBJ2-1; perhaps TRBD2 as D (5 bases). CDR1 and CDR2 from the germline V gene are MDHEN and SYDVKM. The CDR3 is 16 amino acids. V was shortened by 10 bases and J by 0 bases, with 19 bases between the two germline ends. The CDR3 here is CAITNAAGSSYNEQFF. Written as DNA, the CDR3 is TGTGCCATCACCAACGCCGCGGGTAGCTCCTACAATGAGCAGTTCTTC.

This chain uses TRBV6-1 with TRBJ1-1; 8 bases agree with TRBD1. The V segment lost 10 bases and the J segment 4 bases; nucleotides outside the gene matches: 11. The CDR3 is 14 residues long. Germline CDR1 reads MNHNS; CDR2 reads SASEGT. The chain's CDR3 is CANIRQGRGTEAFF. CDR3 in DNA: TGTGCCAACATCCGACAGGGGAGAGGCACTGAAGCTTTCTTT.

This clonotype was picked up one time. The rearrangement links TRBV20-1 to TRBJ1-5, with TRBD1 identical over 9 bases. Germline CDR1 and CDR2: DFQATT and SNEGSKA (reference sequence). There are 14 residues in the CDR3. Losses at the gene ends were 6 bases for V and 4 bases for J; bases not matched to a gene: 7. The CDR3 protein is CSALSDRGNQPQHF. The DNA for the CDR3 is TGCAGTGCCCTTTCTGACAGGGGGAATCAGCCCCAGCATTTT.

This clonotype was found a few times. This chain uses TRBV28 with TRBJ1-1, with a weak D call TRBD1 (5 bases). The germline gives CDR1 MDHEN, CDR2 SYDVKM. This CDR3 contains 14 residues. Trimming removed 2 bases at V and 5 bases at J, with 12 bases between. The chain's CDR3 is CASSLGQGFTEAFF. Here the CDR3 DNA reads TGTGCCAGCAGTTTAGGGCAGGGTTTTACTGAAGCTTTCTTT.

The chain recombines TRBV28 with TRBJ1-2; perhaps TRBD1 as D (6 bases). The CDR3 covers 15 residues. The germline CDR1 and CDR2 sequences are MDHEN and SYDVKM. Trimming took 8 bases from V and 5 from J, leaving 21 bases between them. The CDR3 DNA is TGTGCCAGCCTGAACCCTGGGGGGCGCGGGTATGGCTACACCTTC. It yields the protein CASLNPGGRGYGYTF.

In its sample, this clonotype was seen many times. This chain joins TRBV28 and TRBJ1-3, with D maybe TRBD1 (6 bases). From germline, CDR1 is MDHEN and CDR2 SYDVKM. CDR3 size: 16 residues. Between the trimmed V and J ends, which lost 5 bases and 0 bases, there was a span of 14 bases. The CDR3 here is CASSHQGINSGNTIYF. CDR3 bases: TGTGCCAGCAGTCATCAGGGGATAAACTCTGGAAACACCATATATTTT. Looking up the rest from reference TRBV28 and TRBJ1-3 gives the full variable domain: DVKVTQSSRYLVKRTGEKVFLECVQDMDHENMFWYRQDPGLGLRLIYFSYDVKMKEKGDIPEGYSVSREKKERFSLILESASTNQTSMYLCASSHQGINSGNTIYFGEGSWLTVV.

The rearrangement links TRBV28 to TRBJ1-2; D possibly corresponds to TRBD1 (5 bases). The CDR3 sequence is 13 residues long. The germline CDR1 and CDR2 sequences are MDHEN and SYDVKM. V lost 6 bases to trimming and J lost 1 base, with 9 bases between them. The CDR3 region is CASRKDNNYGYTF. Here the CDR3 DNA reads TGTGCCAGCAGAAAGGACAATAACTATGGCTACACCTTC.

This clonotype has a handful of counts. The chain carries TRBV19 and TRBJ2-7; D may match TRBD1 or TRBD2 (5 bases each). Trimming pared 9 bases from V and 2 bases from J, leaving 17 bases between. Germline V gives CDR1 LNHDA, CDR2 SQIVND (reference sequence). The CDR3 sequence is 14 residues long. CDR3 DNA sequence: TGTGCCAGCGCTCCCGGGACGTACCCCTACGAGCAGTACTTC. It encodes CASAPGTYPYEQYF.

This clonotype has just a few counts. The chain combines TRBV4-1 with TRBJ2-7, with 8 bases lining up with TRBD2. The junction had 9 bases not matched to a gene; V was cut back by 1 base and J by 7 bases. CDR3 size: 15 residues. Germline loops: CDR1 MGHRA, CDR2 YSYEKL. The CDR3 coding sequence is TGCGCCAGCAGCCAAGGATCGGGAGGGCCGAGGGAGCAGTACTTC. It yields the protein CASSQGSGGPREQYF.

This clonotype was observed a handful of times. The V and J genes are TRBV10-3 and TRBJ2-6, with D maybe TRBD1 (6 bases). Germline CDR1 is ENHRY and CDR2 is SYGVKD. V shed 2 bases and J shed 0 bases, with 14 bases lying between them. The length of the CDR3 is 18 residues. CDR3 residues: CAISEGTQHFSGANVLTF. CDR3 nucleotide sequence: TGTGCCATCAGTGAGGGGACACAGCATTTCTCTGGGGCCAACGTCCTGACTTTC.

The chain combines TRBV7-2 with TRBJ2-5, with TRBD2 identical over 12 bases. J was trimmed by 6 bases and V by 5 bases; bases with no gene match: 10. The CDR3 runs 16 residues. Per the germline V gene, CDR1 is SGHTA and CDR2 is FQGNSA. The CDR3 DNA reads TGTGCCAGCAGCCAGTCTAGCGGGGGGGCCGGAAAGACCCAGTACTTC. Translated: CASSQSSGGAGKTQYF.

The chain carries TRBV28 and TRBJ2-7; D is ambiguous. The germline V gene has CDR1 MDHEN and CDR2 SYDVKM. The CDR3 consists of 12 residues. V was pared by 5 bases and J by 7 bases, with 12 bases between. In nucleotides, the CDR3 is TGTGCCAGCAGTCTTTCGAGGCTTGAGCAGTACTTC. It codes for CASSLSRLEQYF.

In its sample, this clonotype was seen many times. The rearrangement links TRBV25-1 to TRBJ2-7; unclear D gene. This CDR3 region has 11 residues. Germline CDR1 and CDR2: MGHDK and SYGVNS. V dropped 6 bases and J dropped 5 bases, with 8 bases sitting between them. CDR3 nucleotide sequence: TGTGCCAGCAGGGAGCTTAACGAGCAGTACTTC. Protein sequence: CASRELNEQYF.

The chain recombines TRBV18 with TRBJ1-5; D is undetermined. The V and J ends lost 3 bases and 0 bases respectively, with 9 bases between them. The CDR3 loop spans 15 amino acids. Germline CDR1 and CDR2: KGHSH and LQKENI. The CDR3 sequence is CASSPQDGSNQPQHF. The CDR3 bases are TGTGCCAGCTCACCTCAGGACGGTAGCAATCAGCCCCAGCATTTT.

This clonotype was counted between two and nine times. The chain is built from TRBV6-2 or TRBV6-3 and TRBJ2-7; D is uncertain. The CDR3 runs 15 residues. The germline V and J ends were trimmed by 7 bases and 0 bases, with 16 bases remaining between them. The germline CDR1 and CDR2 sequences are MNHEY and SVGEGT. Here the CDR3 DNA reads TGTGCCAGCACTGACGGCCTAATAAGCTCCTACGAGCAGTACTTC. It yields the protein CASTDGLISSYEQYF.

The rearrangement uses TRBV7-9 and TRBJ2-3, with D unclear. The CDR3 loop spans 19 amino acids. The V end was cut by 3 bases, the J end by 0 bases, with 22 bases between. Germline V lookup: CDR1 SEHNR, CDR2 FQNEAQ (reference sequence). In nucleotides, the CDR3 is TGTGCCAGCAGCTTGGATTGGTCCTTCTCGGCGACTAGCACAGATACGCAGTATTTT. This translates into CASSLDWSFSATSTDTQYF.